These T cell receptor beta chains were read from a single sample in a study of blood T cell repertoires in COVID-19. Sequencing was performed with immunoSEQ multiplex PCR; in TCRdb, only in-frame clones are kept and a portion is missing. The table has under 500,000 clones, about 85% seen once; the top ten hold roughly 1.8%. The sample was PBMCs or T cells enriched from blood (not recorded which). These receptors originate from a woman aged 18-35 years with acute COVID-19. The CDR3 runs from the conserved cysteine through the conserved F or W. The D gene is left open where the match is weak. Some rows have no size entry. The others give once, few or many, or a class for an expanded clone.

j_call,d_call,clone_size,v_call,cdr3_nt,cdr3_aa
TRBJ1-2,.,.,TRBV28,TGTGCCAGCAGTTTTATTGGCTACACCTTC,CASSFIGYTF
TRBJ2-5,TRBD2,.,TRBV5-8,TGTGCCAGCAGCTTGTTAGCGGGAGGATGGGAGACCCAGTACTTC,CASSLLAGGWETQYF
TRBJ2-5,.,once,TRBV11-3,TGTGCCAGCAGCTTAACGGGACCCGGGGGGACCCAGTACTTC,CASSLTGPGGTQYF
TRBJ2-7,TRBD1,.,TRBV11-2,TGTGCCAGCAGCTTAGAGGGGACAGGGGTAGGCTACGAGCAGTACTTC,CASSLEGTGVGYEQYF
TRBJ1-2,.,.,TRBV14,TGTGCCAGCAGTGGAGGGTACTATGGCTACACCTTC,CASSGGYYGYTF
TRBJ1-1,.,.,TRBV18,TGTGCCAGCTCACCACTACAGGCGGGGGATGGGGCTGAAGCTTTCTTT,CASSPLQAGDGAEAFF
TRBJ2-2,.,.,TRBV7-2,TGTGCCAGCAGCTTCAGCCGGACTACTCGGGAGCTGTTTTTT,CASSFSRTTRELFF
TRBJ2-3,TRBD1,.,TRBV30,TGTGCCTGGAATGGACAGGGCAGGACAGATACGCAGTATTTT,CAWNGQGRTDTQYF
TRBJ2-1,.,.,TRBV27,TGTGCCAGCCAATCCGGAGGCAATGAGCAGTTCTTC,CASQSGGNEQFF
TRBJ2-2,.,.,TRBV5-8,TGTGCCAGCAGCTTGGGATTCCTTCGGGGGACCGGGGAGCTGTTTTTT,CASSLGFLRGTGELFF
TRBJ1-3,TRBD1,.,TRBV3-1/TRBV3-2,TGTGCCAGCAGCCAGTCGTGGACAGGGTACGAAAACACCATATATTTT,CASSQSWTGYENTIYF
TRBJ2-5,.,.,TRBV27,TGTGCCAGCAGCGATCGTGGCGGCCAAGAGACCCAGTACTTC,CASSDRGGQETQYF
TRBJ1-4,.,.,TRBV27,TGTGCCAGCAGTTTTGGGGGAGGGGAAAAACTGTTTTTT,CASSFGGGEKLFF
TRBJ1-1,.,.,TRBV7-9,TGTGCCAGCACGTTGGGGCAGGGAGGCACTGAAGCTTTCTTT,CASTLGQGGTEAFF
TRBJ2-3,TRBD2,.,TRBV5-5,TGTGCCAGCAGCGGAATAGCGGGGGGGCTGGATACGCAGTATTTT,CASSGIAGGLDTQYF
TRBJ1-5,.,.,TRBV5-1,TGCGCCAGCAGCTTGGAGGGAGCTCAGCCCCAGCATTTT,CASSLEGAQPQHF
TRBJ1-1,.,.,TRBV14,TGTGCCAGCAGCCAAGGCCAGGGGAACACTGAAGCTTTCTTT,CASSQGQGNTEAFF
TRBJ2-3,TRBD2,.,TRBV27,TGTGCCAGCAGTTTATTGGCGGGGGTTGTCACAGATACGCAGTATTTT,CASSLLAGVVTDTQYF
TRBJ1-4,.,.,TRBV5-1,TGCGCCAGCAGCATATCCGGGGATGAAAAACTGTTTTTT,CASSISGDEKLFF
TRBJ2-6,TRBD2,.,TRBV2,TGTGCCAGCTCGGGGGGGCGCGGGGCCAACGTCCTGACTTTC,CASSGGRGANVLTF
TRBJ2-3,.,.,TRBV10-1,TGCGCCAGCAGTGAATCCCCAGGGAGGAACACAGATACGCAGTATTTT,CASSESPGRNTDTQYF
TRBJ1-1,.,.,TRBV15,TGTGCCACCAGCCTTTCCCTCGGACTCCGGACGGATGCTTTCTTT,CATSLSLGLRTDAFF